This TCR beta chain originates from a study of blood T cell repertoires in COVID-19. Overall study context: Some COVID-19 samples were acute and others convalescent; all came from the United States, Italy and Spain. T cells, B-cell-depleted T cells, or PBMCs provided the cDNA or gDNA that served as material.

In the study's own analysis: Using reference gene primer amplification, nucleated cell counts were estimated. Sequenced by immunoSEQ multiplex PCR; TCRdb stores in-frame clones only, minus some. Clonal size and the V and J genes are those of that table, whereas D and trimming came from the DNA. The sample shows around 28,000 clones, around 92% of them seen only once. The receptor's source is a human donor in a cohort sampled during active COVID-19. The specimen was peripheral blood.

In DNA, the CDR3 is TGTGCCAGCAGTTACCGCCAGGGAGGGGGGGGCTACAATGAGCAGTTCTTC. Amino acid sequence: CASSYRQGGGGYNEQFF. The chain uses TRBV6-2 or TRBV6-3 and TRBJ2-1; D might be TRBD2 (7 bases). This CDR3 is 17 amino acids long. Germline V gives CDR1 MNHEY, CDR2 SVGEGT. Trimming shortened V by 2 bases and J by 3 bases, and 17 bases separated the two germline ends.